Listed below are T cell receptor beta chains from one sample, sequenced in a study of PD-L1 blockade in urothelial cancer. Only in-frame clones appear in the TCRdb table, and some are missing; sequencing was by immunoSEQ multiplex PCR. The sample shows under 70,000 clones, 75% to 90% of them seen only once. The sequencing used PBMCs, collected around atezolizumab (anti-PD-L1) treatment. The receptors originated from a man between 70 and 80 years old with urothelial cancer. Both conserved end residues are part of each CDR3. The order of the fields is V gene, clone size, D gene, J gene, CDR3 protein, CDR3 DNA. The D gene is left open where the match is weak. Not all rows give a size; the values are once, few, many and, for expanded clones, a class.

V: TRBV19; size: NA; D: NA; J: TRBJ2-2; CDR3: CASSISGDTGELFF; DNA: TGTGCCAGTAGTATTTCAGGGGACACCGGGGAGCTGTTTTTT
V: TRBV19; size: NA; D: NA; J: TRBJ1-1; CDR3: CASSISMNTEAFF; DNA: TGTGCCAGTAGTATATCAATGAACACTGAAGCTTTCTTT
V: TRBV10-3; size: NA; D: NA; J: TRBJ1-5; CDR3: CATTSTEEQPQHF; DNA: TGTGCCACGACTTCGACAGAAGAGCAGCCCCAGCATTTT
V: TRBV5-1; size: NA; D: TRBD2; J: TRBJ2-1; CDR3: CASSPGTSLVGEQFF; DNA: TGCGCCAGCAGCCCAGGGACTAGCCTGGTGGGTGAGCAGTTCTTC
V: TRBV11-2; size: NA; D: TRBD1; J: TRBJ1-1; CDR3: CASSSRDRGDTEAFF; DNA: TGTGCCAGCAGCTCCCGGGACAGGGGTGACACTGAAGCTTTCTTT
V: TRBV7-9; size: NA; D: TRBD1; J: TRBJ1-3; CDR3: CASSRQGATGNTIYF; DNA: TGTGCCAGCAGCAGGCAGGGGGCAACTGGAAACACCATATATTTT
V: TRBV29-1; size: few; D: NA; J: TRBJ1-1; CDR3: CSVEGGRDIWDTEAFF; DNA: TGCAGCGTTGAAGGTGGCAGGGATATATGGGACACTGAAGCTTTCTTT
V: TRBV9; size: once; D: TRBD2; J: TRBJ2-5; CDR3: CASSGGGRLAGVRGETQYF; DNA: TGTGCCAGCAGCGGTGGGGGTAGGCTAGCGGGAGTTAGAGGAGAGACCCAGTACTTC
V: TRBV5-1; size: NA; D: TRBD1; J: TRBJ1-2; CDR3: CASSLGRTGTGLYGYTF; DNA: TGCGCCAGCAGCTTAGGACGAACCGGGACAGGGCTCTATGGCTACACCTTC
V: TRBV7-8; size: NA; D: NA; J: TRBJ2-3; CDR3: CASSSFPEGGDTDTQYF; DNA: TGTGCCAGCAGCTCCTTCCCCGAGGGGGGGGACACAGATACGCAGTATTTT
V: TRBV19; size: NA; D: TRBD1; J: TRBJ1-2; CDR3: CAVQTGRNGYTF; DNA: TGTGCCGTTCAGACAGGGAGGAATGGCTACACCTTC
V: TRBV15; size: NA; D: NA; J: TRBJ1-5; CDR3: CATSEVGGAQPQHF; DNA: TGTGCCACCAGCGAAGTGGGGGGGGCTCAGCCCCAGCATTTT
V: TRBV28; size: NA; D: TRBD1; J: TRBJ1-4; CDR3: CASSLPTGGGEKLFF; DNA: TGTGCCAGCAGTCTACCGACAGGGGGCGGTGAAAAACTGTTTTTT
V: TRBV6-1; size: few; D: NA; J: TRBJ1-3; CDR3: CASSETWRGTIYF; DNA: TGTGCCAGCAGTGAAACATGGAGAGGGACCATATATTTT
V: TRBV5-4; size: NA; D: NA; J: TRBJ1-4; CDR3: CASAGDTTNEKLFF; DNA: TGTGCCAGCGCGGGAGACACAACTAATGAAAAACTGTTTTTT
V: TRBV5-6; size: once; D: TRBD1; J: TRBJ2-7; CDR3: CASSRDRTYEQYF; DNA: TGTGCCAGCAGCCGGGACAGAACCTACGAGCAGTACTTC
V: TRBV18; size: NA; D: NA; J: TRBJ2-7; CDR3: CASSSGGQSEQYF; DNA: TGTGCCAGCTCCTCCGGGGGGCAAAGCGAGCAGTACTTC
V: TRBV7-9; size: NA; D: TRBD2; J: TRBJ2-1; CDR3: CASSRLAGEQFF; DNA: TGTGCCAGCAGCAGACTAGCAGGTGAGCAGTTCTTC
V: TRBV6-1; size: medium-sized; D: TRBD1; J: TRBJ1-5; CDR3: CASSEVGGVGNQPQHF; DNA: TGTGCCAGCAGTGAAGTAGGGGGCGTCGGCAATCAGCCCCAGCATTTT
V: TRBV6-1; size: NA; D: NA; J: TRBJ1-5; CDR3: CASSGDRIGQPQHF; DNA: TGTGCCAGCAGTGGTGACAGGATCGGTCAGCCCCAGCATTTT
V: TRBV5-6; size: few; D: NA; J: TRBJ1-1; CDR3: CASSWGGNTEAFF; DNA: TGTGCCAGCAGCTGGGGGGGGAACACTGAAGCTTTCTTT
V: TRBV27; size: few; D: TRBD1; J: TRBJ1-5; CDR3: CASRGTGYLGMRPQHF; DNA: TGTGCCAGCAGGGGGACAGGATATTTAGGAATGCGGCCCCAGCATTTT
V: TRBV7-6; size: NA; D: TRBD2; J: TRBJ2-2; CDR3: CASSFGTSGSGELFF; DNA: TGTGCCAGCAGCTTCGGGACTAGCGGATCCGGGGAGCTGTTTTTT
V: TRBV5-5; size: NA; D: NA; J: TRBJ1-2; CDR3: CASSLVGSGVDPYGYTF; DNA: TGTGCCAGCAGCTTGGTGGGGTCAGGGGTCGATCCCTATGGCTACACCTTC
V: TRBV27; size: NA; D: NA; J: TRBJ2-5; CDR3: CASSTGTPPGGTQYF; DNA: TGTGCCAGCAGCACCGGGACTCCACCTGGCGGGACCCAGTACTTC
V: TRBV19; size: NA; D: NA; J: TRBJ1-1; CDR3: CASARGGLNTEAFF; DNA: TGTGCCAGCGCCCGCGGGGGACTGAACACTGAAGCTTTCTTT
V: TRBV14; size: NA; D: NA; J: TRBJ2-1; CDR3: CASSPPDSVEYNEQFF; DNA: TGTGCCAGCAGCCCGCCCGATAGCGTCGAATACAATGAGCAGTTCTTC
V: TRBV27; size: NA; D: TRBD2; J: TRBJ2-7; CDR3: CASGLAPRSYEQYF; DNA: TGTGCCAGCGGACTAGCGCCTCGCTCCTACGAGCAGTACTTC
V: TRBV7-8; size: NA; D: TRBD1; J: TRBJ1-5; CDR3: CASSAPRGDRGNQPQHF; DNA: TGTGCCAGCAGCGCGCCCCGGGGGGACAGGGGCAATCAGCCCCAGCATTTT
V: TRBV20-1; size: NA; D: NA; J: TRBJ1-2; CDR3: CSAGQSYGYTF; DNA: TGCAGTGCTGGGCAGAGCTATGGCTACACCTTC
V: TRBV19; size: NA; D: NA; J: TRBJ2-5; CDR3: CASSIVGRRETQYF; DNA: TGTGCCAGTAGTATAGTAGGGAGGAGAGAGACCCAGTACTTC
V: TRBV29-1; size: NA; D: NA; J: TRBJ1-2; CDR3: CSARGGRGGYTF; DNA: TGCAGTGCCCGGGGAGGGAGGGGGGGCTACACCTTC
V: TRBV5-1; size: NA; D: TRBD2; J: TRBJ2-2; CDR3: CASTLGPAGEITGELFF; DNA: TGCGCCAGCACCCTAGGGCCAGCGGGAGAGATCACCGGGGAGCTGTTTTTT
V: TRBV10-3; size: NA; D: NA; J: TRBJ1-5; CDR3: CAISSGNSNQPQHF; DNA: TGTGCCATCAGTAGCGGGAATAGCAATCAGCCCCAGCATTTT
V: TRBV7-9; size: NA; D: TRBD2; J: TRBJ2-1; CDR3: CASSLSSGRLFNEQFF; DNA: TGTGCCAGCAGCTTGTCTAGCGGGAGGCTTTTTAATGAGCAGTTCTTC
V: TRBV9; size: NA; D: TRBD2; J: TRBJ2-1; CDR3: CASSVEGGSRNEQFF; DNA: TGTGCCAGCAGCGTAGAGGGCGGGAGTCGAAATGAGCAGTTCTTC
V: TRBV9; size: NA; D: TRBD1; J: TRBJ1-2; CDR3: CASSPSGTGDGYTF; DNA: TGTGCCAGCAGCCCGAGCGGGACAGGGGACGGCTACACCTTC
V: TRBV6-5; size: NA; D: TRBD2; J: TRBJ2-2; CDR3: CASRAGVISGELFF; DNA: TGTGCCAGCAGAGCGGGAGTGATATCCGGGGAGCTGTTTTTT
V: TRBV7-8; size: few; D: NA; J: TRBJ1-1; CDR3: CASSFEAANTEAFF; DNA: TGTGCCAGCAGCTTTGAGGCGGCGAACACTGAAGCTTTCTTT
V: TRBV29-1; size: NA; D: NA; J: TRBJ2-2; CDR3: CSVGRREGTGELFF; DNA: TGCAGCGTTGGTAGGCGGGAAGGGACCGGGGAGCTGTTTTTT
V: TRBV5-4; size: NA; D: NA; J: TRBJ1-2; CDR3: CASRGEGGENYGYTF; DNA: TGTGCCAGCAGGGGTGAGGGGGGGGAGAACTATGGCTACACCTTC
V: TRBV6-5; size: once; D: NA; J: TRBJ2-3; CDR3: CASIRDTTDTQYF; DNA: TGTGCCAGCATCAGGGACACCACAGATACGCAGTATTTT
V: TRBV2; size: NA; D: NA; J: TRBJ2-1; CDR3: CASSEAGAAYNEQFF; DNA: TGTGCCAGCAGTGAAGCAGGGGCTGCCTACAATGAGCAGTTCTTC
V: TRBV6-5; size: NA; D: NA; J: TRBJ1-1; CDR3: CASSYLAGASTEAFF; DNA: TGTGCCAGCAGTTACTTGGCAGGGGCATCCACTGAAGCTTTCTTT